The 14 T cell receptor beta chains in this list originate from one sample, sequenced in a study of OX40 agonist ivuxolimab in advanced cancers. The assay was immunoSEQ multiplex PCR, and TCRdb's table has in-frame clones only and misses some. Among 48,000 or so clones, about 83% were seen once, and the ten largest hold roughly 1.1%. The sequenced sample was CD4+ or CD8+ T cells sorted from blood, obtained in a trial of the OX40 agonist ivuxolimab. These receptors were collected from an adult with an advanced solid tumor such as melanoma, head and neck, liver or kidney cancer.

The rearrangement links TRBV20-1 to TRBJ2-3; D is unresolved. Looked up from germline, CDR1 is DFQATT and CDR2 is SNEGSKA (reference sequence). The V and J ends lost 5 bases and 8 bases respectively, with 11 bases between them. This CDR3 spans 11 amino acids. The CDR3 DNA is TGCAGTGCTGTTAGTCGCGGTACGCAGTATTTT. Its translation is CSAVSRGTQYF.

V is TRBV5-6 and J is TRBJ2-7, with D perhaps TRBD1 (6 bases). V gave up 0 bases and J gave up 9 bases, with 16 bases separating them. CDR1 and CDR2 (germline): SGHDT, YYEEEE. The CDR3 extends over 14 amino acids. The CDR3 loop is CASSLDKLTGRQYF. In nucleotides, the CDR3 is TGTGCCAGCAGCTTGGACAAATTGACAGGCCGGCAGTACTTC.

The chain has TRBV29-1 and TRBJ1-1; tentatively, D is TRBD1 (5 bases). Trimming took 4 bases from V and 11 from J, leaving 17 bases between them. This CDR3 has 12 residues. CDR1 and CDR2 from the germline V gene are SQVTM and ANQGSEA. The CDR3 bases are TGCAGCGTTGTGATGGCTCTACAGGAGGCTTTCTTT. This sequence encodes CSVVMALQEAFF.

The chain carries TRBV11-2 and TRBJ2-4, with unresolved D. The CDR3 is 18 amino acids. Germline values: CDR1 SGHAT, CDR2 FQNNGV. Deletions cut 0 bases from V and 0 bases from J, with 15 bases between. The CDR3: CASSLEFGDDLAKNIQYF. Here the CDR3 DNA reads TGTGCCAGCAGCTTAGAGTTTGGGGATGACCTAGCCAAAAACATTCAGTACTTC.

CDR3 DNA: TGCGCCAGCAGAGAGGGGGGTTTAGGTACGCAGTATTTT. Translated: CASREGGLGTQYF. This chain links TRBV10-1 with TRBJ2-3; D could derive from TRBD1 or TRBD2 (6 bases each). The V gene's germline CDR1 is WNHNN and CDR2 SYGVQD (reference sequence). Between the trimmed V and J ends, which lost 6 bases and 8 bases, there was a span of 15 bases. There are 13 residues in the CDR3.

The chain employs TRBV7-9 and TRBJ1-6; the D gene is possibly TRBD1 (6 bases). CDR3 size: 16 residues. Germline CDR1 SEHNR, CDR2 FQNEAQ (reference sequence). Trimming pared 2 bases from V and 9 bases from J, leaving 17 bases between. The CDR3 DNA reads as TGTGCCAGCAGCTTATCCCAACAGGGAGGGAGTTCACCCCTCCACTTT. As protein: CASSLSQQGGSSPLHF.

V and J are TRBV11-2 and TRBJ1-2; D unclear. CDR3 size: 14 residues. Germline CDR1 is SGHAT and CDR2 is FQNNGV. Deletions cut 1 base from V and 6 bases from J, with 12 bases between. This chain's CDR3 is CASSLASGQDGYTF. As DNA, the CDR3 is TGTGCCAGCAGCTTAGCATCAGGTCAGGATGGCTACACCTTC.

The sample holds a few counts of this clone. One junction end disagrees with the germline gene, perhaps due to a read error. The V and J genes are TRBV5-6 and TRBJ1-1, with TRBD1 matching 7 bases. Germline V gives CDR1 SGHDT, CDR2 YYEEEE. The CDR3 length is 11 residues. The CDR3 nucleotides are TGTGCCAGCAGCTCAGGGGGGGCTTCTATCTTT. This gives the protein CASSSGGASIF.

CDR3 sequence (DNA): TGTGCCAGCAGCCAGGGACTAGCATGGGAGACCCAGTACTTC. Protein product: CASSQGLAWETQYF. V is TRBV5-6 and J is TRBJ2-5, with 9 bases fitting TRBD2. Germline-derived CDR1 and CDR2 are SGHDT and YYEEEE. V was pared by 4 bases and J by 5 bases, with 6 bases of the junction left unmatched. This CDR3 is built from 14 residues.

The chain couples TRBV7-2 to TRBJ2-3; the match to TRBD2 covers 13 bases. Trimming took 5 bases from V and 3 from J; bases not matched to a gene: 5. The CDR3 totals 16 residues. Germline V gives CDR1 SGHTA, CDR2 FQGNSA. CDR3 DNA: TGTGCCAGCAGCCCGACTAGCGGGGGGCATACAGATACGCAGTATTTT. Encoded protein: CASSPTSGGHTDTQYF.

The chain joins TRBV7-4 to TRBJ1-2; 8 bases line up with TRBD1. J was trimmed by 4 bases and V by 5 bases; bases with no gene match: 3. This CDR3 is built from 13 residues. Germline-derived CDR1 and CDR2 are SGHVT and SQSDAQ. CDR3 in DNA: TGTGCCAGCAGCGACAGGGGTGGCTATGGCTACACCTTC. Translation: CASSDRGGYGYTF.

V gene TRBV15 combines with J gene TRBJ2-6; D remains ambiguous. V shed 3 bases and J shed 0 bases, with 9 bases lying between them. Germline assignment: CDR1 LNHNV and CDR2 YYDKDF (reference sequence). The CDR3 has 16 residues. CDR3 protein: CATSRIISSGANVLTF. In DNA, the CDR3 is TGTGCCACCAGCAGGATCATCAGCTCTGGGGCCAACGTCCTGACTTTC.

This chain connects TRBV19 to TRBJ2-7; D might be TRBD1 or TRBD2, each matching 5 bases. The CDR3 extends over 14 amino acids. Germline V gene data show CDR1 as LNHDA and CDR2 as SQIVND (reference sequence). The V end was cut by 4 bases, the J end by 4 bases, with 14 bases between. The CDR3 loop is CASSTGTDPYEQYF. In DNA, the CDR3 is TGTGCCAGTAGTACCGGGACCGACCCTTACGAGCAGTACTTC.

The chain carries TRBV20-1 and TRBJ1-1, with a possible D match to TRBD1 (6 bases). V was clipped by 3 bases and J by 6 bases, with 8 bases between them. The CDR3 contains 11 residues. Germline CDR1 is DFQATT and CDR2 is SNEGSKA (reference sequence). The CDR3 DNA is TGCAGTGCTAGGGGGGGGCCTGAAGCTTTCTTT. This gives the protein CSARGGPEAFF.